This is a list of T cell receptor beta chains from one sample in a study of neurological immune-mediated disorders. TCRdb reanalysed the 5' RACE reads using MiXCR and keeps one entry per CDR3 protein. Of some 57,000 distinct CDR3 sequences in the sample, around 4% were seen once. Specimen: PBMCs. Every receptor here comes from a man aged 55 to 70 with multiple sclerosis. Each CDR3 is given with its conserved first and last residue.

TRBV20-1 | CSARFGSGIYNEQFF
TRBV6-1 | CASSLSGGATDTQYF
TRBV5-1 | CASSLVPVSSYGYTF
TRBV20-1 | CSALDRDRPPGGQFF
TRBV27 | CASSIRQGRYEQYF
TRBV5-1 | CASSEGTAYEQYF
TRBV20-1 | CSASRTSGYNEQFF
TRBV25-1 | CASSSWVRGSRSYEQYF
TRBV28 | CASRPDSTGNQPQHF
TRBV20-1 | CSARGEVENEQFF
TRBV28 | CASSNPSGTTMGF
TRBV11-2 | CASSSRGGYTF
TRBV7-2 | CASSSPGQGSQPFYEQYF
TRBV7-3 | CASSLNSMNEQFF
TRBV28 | CASSLTSGAIGNTEAFF